Below, 2 T cell receptor beta chains from the same sample are listed, as sequenced in a study of T cells in localized non-small cell lung cancer. The method was immunoSEQ multiplex PCR; TCRdb's version includes in-frame clones alone and lacks a portion of them. The sample carries about 40,000 clones, 81% recorded once. Sequences were derived from peripheral blood mononuclear cells, sampled before any cancer treatment. The receptors come from a male donor at least 60 years old with stage II lung adenocarcinoma.

The chain combines TRBV2 with TRBJ2-1, with 8 bases fitting TRBD1. The CDR3 runs to 15 residues. CDR1 and CDR2 from the germline V gene are SNHLY and FYNNEI. V shed 6 bases and J 0 bases; nucleotides not matched to a gene: 4. The CDR3 loop is CASSPGGSSYNEQFF. As DNA, the CDR3 is TGTGCCAGCAGCCCAGGGGGCTCCTCCTACAATGAGCAGTTCTTC.

The sample holds a few counts of this clone. This chain joins TRBV28 and TRBJ1-5, with D hard to call. The CDR3 is made up of 12 amino acids. Trimming stripped 5 bases from V and 4 bases from J, with 6 bases between. The germline V gene has CDR1 MDHEN and CDR2 SYDVKM. Here the CDR3 DNA reads TGTGCCAGCAGTCACCTTAATCAGCCCCAGCATTTT. Residues: CASSHLNQPQHF.